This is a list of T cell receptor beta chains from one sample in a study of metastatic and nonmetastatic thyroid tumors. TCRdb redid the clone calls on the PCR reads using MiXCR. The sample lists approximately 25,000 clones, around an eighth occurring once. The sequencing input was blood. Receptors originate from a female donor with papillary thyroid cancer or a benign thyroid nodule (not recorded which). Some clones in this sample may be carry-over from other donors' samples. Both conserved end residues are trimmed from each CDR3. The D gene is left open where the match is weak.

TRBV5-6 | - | ASSLPGRVSGNTIY
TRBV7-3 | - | ASSPNPRITEAF
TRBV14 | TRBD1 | ASSQDGTGWGETQY
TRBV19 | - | ASSIAPGLGRNYNEQF
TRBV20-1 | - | SARDPRGPSYEQY
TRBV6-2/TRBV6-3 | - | ASSLLGGSYEQY
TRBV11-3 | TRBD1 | ASSLGDRAYNEQF
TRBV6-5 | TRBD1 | ASSFRPWDRGAGELF
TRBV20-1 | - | SARNQFYEQY
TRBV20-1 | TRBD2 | SAREPSGSSSGYEQY
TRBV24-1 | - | ATSDFKGVRDEQF
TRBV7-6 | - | ASSLAGHEQF
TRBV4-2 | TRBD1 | ASSQNRDSYGYT
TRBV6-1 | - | ASSEGAAPLGYGYT
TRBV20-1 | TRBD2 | SASELAGYNEQF
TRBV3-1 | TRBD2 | ASSPGLAGVEQY
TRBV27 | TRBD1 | ASSFGDRIYEQY
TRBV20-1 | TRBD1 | TGERQGATGYT
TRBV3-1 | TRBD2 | ANSPGLAGAGETQY
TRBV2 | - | ASSEALGGTEAF
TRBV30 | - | AWSVRADTQY
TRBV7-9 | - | ASSLVSSGAGPTGELF
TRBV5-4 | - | ASSSMTQSTDTQY
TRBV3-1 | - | ASSPPGVSEAF
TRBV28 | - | ASSLGGLRETQY
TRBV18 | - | ASSPARDPGGAEAF
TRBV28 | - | ASSLGQSTDTQY
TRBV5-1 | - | ASSLTGNTEAF
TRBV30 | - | AWSVRMLAF
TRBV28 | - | ASSPAPRVTYA
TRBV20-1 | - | SASPRGTYNEQF
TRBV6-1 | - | ASSDRTRNEKLF
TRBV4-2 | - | ASSQAELREKLF
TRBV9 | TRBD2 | ASSVADSGRWNEQF
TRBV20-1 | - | SARDLGTQRNEQF
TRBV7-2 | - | ASSLVVRVGSYNEQF
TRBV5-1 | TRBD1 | ASKETPGQGQETQY
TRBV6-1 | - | ASSPRGWQDEKLF
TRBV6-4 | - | ASSPDGAGAQH
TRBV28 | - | ATRTDGDTQY